This T cell receptor (beta chain) derives from a study of CD8 T cells in ankylosing spondylitis. The germline CDR1 and CDR2 sequences are ENHRY and SYGVKD. V lost 11 bases and J lost 3; bases outside the gene matches: 7. This CDR3 has 14 residues. As concerns this clonotype: Its antigen is unidentified.

Making use of molecular barcodes, quantitative 5'-RACE generated TCR beta libraries. TCRdb ran MiXCR on the 5' RACE reads and lists one entry per CDR3 protein. The sample has 250,000 to 350,000 distinct CDR3 sequences; around 21% are singletons. The study, taken as a whole, reports: Disease-linked clones were found to be CD8+ and relatively rare in peripheral blood. Disease-associated clones were reportedly significantly overrepresented in matched ankylosing spondylitis synovial fluid. A motif in TCR beta, a set of 8 or 9 highly homologous variants, appeared characteristic of ankylosing spondylitis blood.

The V call is TRBV10-3, the J call TRBJ2-2; 9 positions match TRBD2. The sequence derives from a female donor with ankylosing spondylitis or in good health (not recorded which). Sequencing used blood, either unsorted or a sorted T cell fraction (not recorded which). The CDR3 protein is CAYRTSEHTGELFF. The DNA of the CDR3 is TGTGCCTACCGGACTAGCGAGCACACCGGGGAGCTGTTTTTT.